This T cell receptor (beta chain) was recovered during a study of STAT3 mutations in large granular lymphocyte leukemia (dated by TCRdb to about 2019). Background for the entire study: Canonical activating STAT3 mutations were detected in roughly half of the longitudinally sequenced T-LGLL patients. From an initial cohort of fewer than 250 LGL patients, about 17 representative T-LGLL cases were picked for longitudinal TCRbeta and STAT3 sequencing. Serial deep sequencing of TCRbeta CDR3 and STAT3 was performed in patients with T-cell large granular lymphocyte leukemia to reconstruct clonal hierarchy and dynamics. Two patients with natural killer LGL leukemia were also sequenced longitudinally as controls within the study. On average, sequencing was done at around 4 time points per patient, with the number of samplings ranging from 2 to 8. One or more immunosuppressive therapy regimens were given to more than half of T-LGLL patients, and hematologic response was seen in around 36% of the treated patients.

The same DNA, extracted from blood mononuclear cells, served for both the TCR sequencing and the STAT3 sequencing. In regard to this clone: It lacks a known antigen. There are no base qualities to consult, and no much larger clone falls within one base.

The CDR3, from cysteine to valine, totals 12 residues. The DNA shown is the 36-base CDR3, in frame from base 1. The germline V gene yields MRHNA for CDR1 and SNTAGT for CDR2. Relative to germline, V is missing 7 bases and J is missing 4 bases, with 4 bases of the junction outside any gene match. TCRbeta libraries were sequenced on an Illumina MiSeq, averaging roughly 40,000 productive templates per sample. Multiplex PCR amplification was used to generate TCRbeta CDR3 libraries with the immunoSEQ assay. In the authors' own workflow: Following a previously defined approach, repertoire diversity was calculated, and values close to 0 point to extremely monoclonal samples. In its TCRdb copy, this immuneACCESS table keeps in-frame sequences only and misses some clones. Where compared with another copy, unresolved V genes explain less than half of these, and the others have no known cause. V, J and clone size were drawn from that table, and D and trimming were deduced from the DNA. Recorded for this sample are over 30,000 clones; 70% to 90% of them occurred a single time. In total, the top ten clones hold less than 0.55% of the sample.

The investigation overall reported the following: At least one immunodominant TCRbeta clonotype was identified in every T-LGLL patient, and multiple immunodominant subclonotypes were identified in about half of the T-LGLL patients. TCR clonotype switching after therapy was seen in about 30% of the 18 patients, with all newly emerging clones being STAT3 wild type. Since codominant clonotypes persisted in some patients, a small but highly pathogenic clone may have gone undetected. Several patients had a dominant TCR clone burden greater than the STAT3 mutant burden, which suggests that the STAT3 mutation arose secondarily within a clone that had already expanded. Because no samples were available when a clone first appeared, clonal expansion was inferred from samplings taken at other points. The linking of therapy response to changes in TCR clonal burden was complicated by variable intervals between samplings and differing treatment regimens.

The receptor's source is a human donor with T large granular lymphocyte leukemia. Some clones in this sample may be carry-over from other donors' samples. The rearranged chain carries TRBV6-4 and TRBJ2-7, with 7 middle bases fitting TRBD2. Sequenced: PBMCs. Read as DNA, the sequence is TGTGCCAGCACCCTGCGGGGGTACGAGCAGTACGTC. This is translated as CASTLRGYEQYV.